The next 10 T cell receptor beta chains were all read from a single sample in a study of cytomegalovirus exposure and HLA in healthy donors. The PCR ran on 60 Vbeta and 13 Jbeta primers. Sequenced by immunoSEQ multiplex PCR; TCRdb stores in-frame clones only, minus some. The sample includes about 120,000 clones, 60% to 85% of them seen just once. The sample comprised PBMCs. These receptors came from a female donor in good health and CMV-seronegative.

This clone appeared once. The chain joins TRBV7-2 to TRBJ1-4; D remains unclear. The length of the CDR3 is 15 residues. V lost 1 base and J lost 5, with 11 bases in between. Germline lookup yields CDR1 SGHTA and CDR2 FQGNSA. In nucleotides, the CDR3 is TGTGCCAGCAGCTTAGGTGCCGGGGTAAATGAAAAACTGTTTTTT. This gives the protein CASSLGAGVNEKLFF.

This clone has only a few counts. The rearrangement links TRBV19 to TRBJ1-6; D gene ambiguous. Trimming took 2 bases from V and 9 from J, leaving 8 bases between them. The V gene's germline CDR1 is LNHDA and CDR2 SQIVND (reference sequence). The CDR3 is 13 residues long. The chain's CDR3 is CASSIRTGSPLHF. The CDR3 nucleotides read TGTGCCAGTAGTATACGGACTGGTTCACCCCTCCACTTT.

The rearrangement links TRBV5-1 to TRBJ1-1; D is possibly TRBD1 (5 bases). The CDR3 covers 13 residues. V gave up 7 bases and J gave up 2 bases, with 12 bases separating them. Per the germline V gene, CDR1 is SGHRS and CDR2 is YFSETQ. This chain's CDR3 is CASRPDSNTEAFF. CDR3 nucleotide sequence: TGCGCCAGCCGCCCTGACAGTAACACTGAAGCTTTCTTT.

The rearrangement joins TRBV29-1 to TRBJ1-1; possible D gene TRBD1, 6 bases. The CDR3 contains 11 residues. The ends were cut back, 4 bases at V and 8 bases at J, with 11 bases in the middle. Germline V lookup: CDR1 SQVTM, CDR2 ANQGSEA. The chain's CDR3 is CSVVRGSEAFF. The DNA of the CDR3 is TGCAGCGTTGTCAGGGGATCCGAAGCTTTCTTT.

The chain employs TRBV7-9 and TRBJ1-1; D possibly corresponds to TRBD1 (5 bases). The CDR3 is 14 residues long. Trimming stripped 1 base from V and 1 base from J, with 7 bases between. Germline V gene data show CDR1 as SEHNR and CDR2 as FQNEAQ (reference sequence). This CDR3 reads CASSLETANTEAFF. As DNA, the CDR3 is TGTGCCAGCAGCTTAGAGACAGCGAACACTGAAGCTTTCTTT.

This clone was detected a few times. CDR3 DNA: TGTGCCAGCAGCAAACAGGGGAGGTCCTATAATTCACCCCTCCACTTT. Translation: CASSKQGRSYNSPLHF. V gene TRBV7-2 combines with J gene TRBJ1-6, with 7 bases that match TRBD1. In germline, CDR1 is SGHTA, CDR2 FQGNSA. With 5 bases clipped from V and 1 base from J, the junction kept 5 bases outside the gene matches. This CDR3 is built from 16 residues. The variable domain in full, completed from reference TRBV7-2 and TRBJ1-6, reads GAGVSQSPSNKVTEKGKDVELRCDPISGHTALYWYRQSLGQGLEFLIYFQGNSAPDKSGLPSDRFSAERTGGSVSTLTIQRTQQEDSAVYLCASSKQGRSYNSPLHFGNGTRLTVT.

The chain carries TRBV2 and TRBJ1-1, with 9 bases matching TRBD1. CDR1 and CDR2 from the germline V gene are SNHLY and FYNNEI. J gave up 1 base and V 6 bases, and 6 bases lay outside the gene matches. The CDR3 is 15 amino acids. CDR3 nucleotide sequence: TGTGCCAGCAGGATGACAGGGGGTGCGAACACTGAAGCTTTCTTT. This sequence encodes CASRMTGGANTEAFF.

The rearrangement links TRBV27 to TRBJ2-1; TRBD2 aligns across 7 bases. Unmatched junction bases numbered 11, after V lost 5 bases and J lost 4 bases. The CDR3 sequence is 16 residues long. Germline CDR1 MNHEY, CDR2 SMNVEV (reference sequence). In nucleotides, the CDR3 is TGTGCCAGCAGTCCCCTCGCTAGCGGACCGTACAATGAGCAGTTCTTC. Protein product: CASSPLASGPYNEQFF.

The V and J genes are TRBV6-5 and TRBJ2-1; weak D call: TRBD1 (5 bases). The CDR3 sequence is 14 residues long. V lost 9 bases to trimming and J lost 10 bases, with 22 bases between them. Per germline, CDR1 MNHEY and CDR2 SVGAGI. CDR3: CASLPPGTGQEQFF. In DNA, the CDR3 is TGTGCCAGTCTCCCCCCGGGTACAGGCCAAGAGCAGTTCTTC.

The V gene is TRBV7-9, the J gene TRBJ2-5; 9 bases are a match to TRBD2. This CDR3 contains 17 residues. Germline CDR1 is SEHNR and CDR2 is FQNEAQ (reference sequence). Trimming took 2 bases from V and 9 from J; bases not matched to a gene: 16. The CDR3, as DNA: TGTGCCAGCAGCTTATTCTCCGGGACTAGCACCCCCGCGGCCCAGTACTTC. Its translation: CASSLFSGTSTPAAQYF.